There are a few counts of the clone carrying this T cell receptor (beta chain). Antigen: not known. The sample is drawn from a study of OX40 agonist ivuxolimab in advanced cancers. Germline lookup yields CDR1 LNHDA and CDR2 SQIVND (reference sequence). The V segment lost 9 bases and the J segment 3 bases; nucleotides outside the gene matches: 10. The CDR3 consists of 16 residues. Points from the study as a whole: Expanded peripheral T-cell antigen specificity went undetermined. Partial responders dosed at 0.1-3.0 mg/kg displayed clonal expansion ranking among the lowest.

Assay: immunoSEQ multiplex PCR; the TCRdb copy retains only in-frame clones and omits some. The sample has tens of thousands of clones, 70% to 90% seen once. Sequencing used CD4+ or CD8+ T cells sorted from blood, obtained in a trial of the OX40 agonist ivuxolimab. The sequence was obtained from an adult with an advanced solid tumor such as melanoma, head and neck, liver or kidney cancer. The chain uses TRBV19 and TRBJ2-2; TRBD1 agrees at 10 bases. The CDR3: CASHGSGQGYTGELFF. The DNA for the CDR3 is TGTGCCAGCCACGGTTCGGGACAGGGGTACACCGGGGAGCTGTTTTTT.